These 30 T cell receptor beta chains originate from one sample sequenced in a study of CD4 and CD8 cells across lung adenocarcinoma regions. One entry per CDR3 protein, called by TCRdb with MiXCR from the PCR reads. The sample yields 25,000 to 30,000 distinct CDR3 sequences, about 50% seen once. Sequencing input: CD8+ T cells from the center of a lung tumor. Receptors originate from a male donor with lung adenocarcinoma. The CD4 and CD8 labels of this study may be unreliable.

Ten or more counts support this clonotype. V usage is TRBV6-1 and J usage is TRBJ1-4; 8 positions agree with TRBD1. The V segment lost 6 bases and the J segment 8 bases; nucleotides outside the gene matches: 5. Germline assignment: CDR1 MNHNS and CDR2 SASEGT. The CDR3 is made up of 13 amino acids. The CDR3 sequence is CASRRQGREKLFF. The CDR3 DNA reads TGTGCCAGCAGGAGACAGGGGCGGGAAAAACTGTTTTTT.

This clonotype was counted many times. A much larger clone is a single base away; this may be a read error. The chain couples TRBV6-1 to TRBJ2-1, with D uncertain. The CDR3 loop spans 11 amino acids. The germline V gene encodes CDR1 MNHNS and CDR2 SASEGT. Trimming took off 3 bases at V and 12 bases at J, with 9 bases between the two ends. CDR3 loop: CASSEAARQFF. CDR3 nucleotide sequence: TGTGCCAGCAGTGAGGCGGCCAGGCAGTTCTTC.

Comment on this clonotype: The junction and the germline gene differ at one end; a read error may be behind it. The CDR3 nucleotides read TGTGCCAGGGGCCCGCCGAATAGCGGGAGAAAGACGCAGTACTTT. Translated: CARGPPNSGRKTQYF. The rearrangement links TRBV6-1 to TRBJ2-5, with TRBD2 matching 9 bases. CDR3 length equals 15 residues. The germline V gene has CDR1 MNHNS and CDR2 SASEGT.

The genes are TRBV27 and TRBJ2-4; D could derive from TRBD1 or TRBD2 (5 bases each). The CDR3 has 14 amino acids. V was clipped by 6 bases and J by 8 bases, with 17 bases between them. Germline loops: CDR1 MNHEY, CDR2 SMNVEV (reference sequence). In DNA, the CDR3 is TGTGCCAGCAGGGGGGTTCAGAGTACAGACATTCAGTACTTC. It translates to CASRGVQSTDIQYF.

This clonotype appeared a few times. The chain joins TRBV6-1 to TRBJ2-1; no clear D. The DNA matches TRBJ2-5 better at its end, which makes the J call doubtful. CDR3 size: 16 residues. The germline gives CDR1 MNHNS, CDR2 SASEGT. The CDR3 loop reads CASSELSPLAKETQYF. The CDR3 nucleotides read TGTGCCAGCAGTGAATTGTCCCCGTTGGCAAAAGAGACCCAGTACTTC.

A word on this clonotype: A read error may account for a junction end that differs from germline. This chain connects TRBV25-1 to TRBJ2-3; D may correspond to TRBD1 or TRBD2 (5 bases each). The germline gives CDR1 MGHDK, CDR2 SYGVNS. The CDR3 length is 15 residues. CDR3 coding DNA: TGTGCCAGCAGTGTTAGAATGCCCAGAGGGGAGACCCAGTACTTT. Translated: CASSVRMPRGETQYF.

This clonotype was counted many times. For the CDR3, the DNA is TGTGCCAGCAGCCAAGGGGCATTGGGGGTCTACGAGCAGTACTTC. Translating it yields CASSQGALGVYEQYF. The V gene is TRBV3-1, the J gene TRBJ2-1, with D perhaps matching TRBD1 or TRBD2 (5 bases each). The J call may be faulty, since TRBJ2-7 better matches the DNA end. This CDR3 spans 15 amino acids. The germline V gene has CDR1 LGHDT and CDR2 YNNKEL (reference sequence).

This clonotype occurred many times. The rearrangement links TRBV23-1 to TRBJ2-5; D uncertain. TRBV23-1 is classed as an ORF, of uncertain function. V lost 6 bases and J lost 5, with 10 bases in between. The CDR3 spans 12 residues. The CDR3 DNA reads as TGCGCCAGCAGAACCCCCTCGGAGACCCAGTACTTC. Protein product: CASRTPSETQYF.

This clonotype has a single count. An end of the junction does not agree with germline; a read error may underlie this. The chain carries TRBV6-1 and TRBJ2-5; 9 bases are shared with TRBD1. There are 15 residues in the CDR3. Germline V gene lookup returns CDR1 MNHNS and CDR2 SASEGT. The DNA of the CDR3 is TGTGCCAGGGAAACAGGGGGCCGCGACCAAGATACCCAGTACTTC. Residues: CARETGGRDQDTQYF.

The V and J genes are TRBV6-5 and TRBJ2-5; 8 nucleotides line up with TRBD2. The end of the DNA fits TRBJ2-7 better, so the J call may be wrong. This CDR3 is 15 amino acids long. Germline lookup yields CDR1 MNHEY and CDR2 SVGAGI. CDR3: CASRLAGFGSYEQYF. In nucleotides, the CDR3 is TGTGCCAGCAGGTTAGCGGGATTTGGCTCCTACGAGCAGTACTTC.

This clonotype was found a few times. The chain is built from TRBV20-1 and TRBJ2-7; TRBD1 agrees at 9 bases. The V gene end was trimmed by 5 bases and the J gene end by 3 bases; junction bases not matched to a gene: 5. CDR1 DFQATT and CDR2 SNEGSKA come from the germline V gene (reference sequence). The CDR3 runs to 13 residues. The CDR3 protein is CSAPGQGIYEQYF. In DNA, the CDR3 is TGCAGTGCTCCGGGACAGGGAATCTACGAGCAGTACTTC.

A word on this clonotype: One end of the junction is discordant with germline, which a read error may explain. This chain connects TRBV6-1 to TRBJ2-4, with D perhaps matching TRBD2 (5 bases). Germline loops: CDR1 MNHNS, CDR2 SASEGT. The CDR3 sequence is 16 residues long. Here the CDR3 reads CACSVSGMWARDMQYF. The CDR3 DNA follows: TGTGCGTGCAGCGTATCGGGGATGTGGGCCAGAGACATGCAGTATTTC.

This clonotype was counted many times. The chain combines TRBV27 with TRBJ2-7, with D perhaps given as TRBD1 or TRBD2 (5 bases each). The germline CDR1 and CDR2 sequences are MNHEY and SMNVEV (reference sequence). This CDR3 is built from 13 residues. Trimming took 7 bases from V and 0 from J, leaving 10 bases between them. Here the CDR3 DNA reads TGTGCCAGCAACTCCGGGGCCTCCTACGAGCAGTACTTC. Translation gives CASNSGASYEQYF.

This clonotype was counted at least ten times. The chain has TRBV6-5 and TRBJ1-2, with D perhaps TRBD1 (5 bases). The V and J ends lost 4 bases and 8 bases respectively, with 20 bases between them. CDR3 length: 15 residues. The germline CDR1 and CDR2 sequences are MNHEY and SVGAGI. The CDR3 DNA sequence: TGTGCCAGCAGTTCGCCATCGGTGTCAGGGAAAGGCTACACCTTC. Its protein is CASSSPSVSGKGYTF.

The chain joins TRBV30 to TRBJ2-2, with D maybe TRBD1 (5 bases). Germline loops: CDR1 GTSNPN, CDR2 SVGIG (reference sequence). V lost 8 bases to trimming and J lost 1 base, with 11 bases between them. CDR3 size: 13 residues. CDR3 loop: CAHGHRNTGELFF. The CDR3 nucleotides are TGTGCCCACGGACACAGGAACACCGGGGAGCTGTTTTTT.

As to this clonotype: Germline and junction disagree at one end, which may indicate a read error. The chain joins TRBV6-1 to TRBJ2-3; tentatively, D is TRBD1 or TRBD2 (5 bases each). This CDR3 region has 13 residues. The germline gives CDR1 MNHNS, CDR2 SASEGT. In DNA form, the CDR3 reads TGTGTCTCGGGGCTGTCTCACAAAGATATGCAGTATTTC. Its translation: CVSGLSHKDMQYF.

Note on this clonotype: One end of the junction varies from germline; a read error may be responsible. V usage is TRBV6-5 and J usage is TRBJ2-4; D might be TRBD1 or TRBD2, each matching 5 bases. Germline V gene lookup returns CDR1 MNHEY and CDR2 SVGAGI. This CDR3 contains 16 residues. The CDR3 spells CACSYSGPFAKNIQYF. For the CDR3, the DNA is TGTGCCTGCAGTTACTCGGGGCCGTTCGCCAAAAATATTCAGTACTTC.

The V gene is TRBV7-8, the J gene TRBJ2-2; the D gene is possibly TRBD2 (5 bases). V shed 1 base and J shed 7 bases, with 16 bases lying between them. The CDR3 loop spans 16 amino acids. Germline V gene sequence: CDR1 SGHVS, CDR2 FQNEAQ. The CDR3 region has the DNA TGTGCCAGCAGCTTAGGACTACCCGGCCCAGGCGGGGAGCTGTTTTTT. Its translation is CASSLGLPGPGGELFF.

This clonotype has just a few counts. The J gene is TRBJ2-2, the V gene TRBV10-3; D gene uncertain. Trimming pared 2 bases from V and 0 bases from J, leaving 10 bases between. Germline V gives CDR1 ENHRY, CDR2 SYGVKD. CDR3 length: 16 amino acids. The chain's CDR3 is CAISEVGEPNTGELFF. The CDR3 region has the DNA TGTGCCATCAGTGAGGTCGGTGAGCCGAACACCGGGGAGCTGTTTTTT.

The table lists this clonotype with a few counts. Written as DNA, the CDR3 is TGTGCCAGCAGCCCCAGGGGGCGCGGCTCTGAAGCTTTCTTT. Amino acids: CASSPRGRGSEAFF. The chain has TRBV6-1 and TRBJ1-1, with 8 bases fitting TRBD1. This CDR3 contains 14 residues. From germline, CDR1 is MNHNS and CDR2 SASEGT. V dropped 6 bases and J dropped 6; count of bases not matched to a gene: 9.

This clonotype was picked up many times. The V and J genes are TRBV2 and TRBJ2-3; tentatively, D is TRBD1 (5 bases). V gave up 7 bases and J gave up 4 bases, with 15 bases separating them. Germline V lookup: CDR1 SNHLY, CDR2 FYNNEI. The CDR3 totals 14 residues. This chain's CDR3 is CASNDPSGSDTQYF. DNA of the CDR3: TGTGCCAGCAACGATCCGTCAGGGTCAGATACGCAGTATTTT. Together with reference TRBV2 and TRBJ2-3, the CDR3 gives the full variable domain: EPEVTQTPSHQVTQMGQEVILRCVPISNHLYFYWYRQILGQKVEFLVSFYNNEISEKSEIFDDQFSVERPDGSNFTLKIRSTKLEDSAMYFCASNDPSGSDTQYFGPGTRLTVL.

The V and J genes are TRBV9 and TRBJ2-2; no reliable D call. The V gene lost 0 bases and the J gene lost 3 bases, with 6 bases spanning the gap. In germline, CDR1 is SGDLS, CDR2 YYNGEE. The CDR3 length is 14 residues. CDR3 DNA sequence: TGTGCCAGCAGCGTAGCTCTCTACACCGGGGAGCTGTTTTTT. It yields the protein CASSVALYTGELFF.

Worth noting for this clonotype: The junction and the germline gene differ at one end; a read error may be behind it. The genes are TRBV10-3 and TRBJ2-4, with D possibly being TRBD1 or TRBD2 (5 bases each). Germline V gene data show CDR1 as ENHRY and CDR2 as SYGVKD. This CDR3 contains 15 residues. CDR3 amino acids: CGRVSGQSAQDMQYF. The CDR3 DNA follows: TGTGGCCGCGTCTCGGGGCAGAGCGCCCAAGACATGCAGTACTTC.

Remarks on this clonotype: A junction boundary mismatches the germline segment, possibly from a read error. The chain links TRBV7-2 to TRBJ2-4; the D gene is possibly TRBD1 (5 bases). This CDR3 spans 16 amino acids. In germline, CDR1 is SGHTA, CDR2 FQGNSA. The CDR3 here is CASSLAGPWAKDTQYF. CDR3 in DNA: TGTGCCAGCAGCTTAGCGGGGCCGTGGGCCAAAGACACGCAGTACTTT.

This clonotype was counted a single time. One end of the junction varies from germline; a read error may be responsible. The J gene is TRBJ2-3, the V gene TRBV6-1, with a weak D call TRBD2 (5 bases). There are 15 residues in the CDR3. Germline CDR1 reads MNHNS; CDR2 reads SASEGT. The CDR3 region is CASSETGSHTDTLYF. CDR3 nucleotide sequence: TGTGCCAGCAGTGAAACGGGGTCGCACACAGATACGCTGTATTTT.

This chain joins TRBV5-1 and TRBJ1-2, with D maybe TRBD1 (6 bases). Germline CDR1 is SGHRS and CDR2 is YFSETQ. The CDR3 covers 12 residues. V lost 4 bases and J 6 bases, leaving 10 bases between the germline ends. This CDR3 is CASSPGGHGYTF. DNA of the CDR3: TGCGCCAGCAGCCCCGGGGGCCATGGCTACACCTTC.

The V gene is TRBV27, the J gene TRBJ2-1; 7 nucleotides match TRBD2. The end of the DNA aligns better with TRBJ2-7, so the J call may be wrong. CDR1 and CDR2 from the germline V gene are MNHEY and SMNVEV (reference sequence). This CDR3 contains 13 residues. In nucleotides, the CDR3 is TGTGCCAGCAGTCCAACTAGCGCCGGGGAGCAGTACTTC. It yields the protein CASSPTSAGEQYF.

The chain recombines TRBV12-3 or TRBV12-4 with TRBJ2-7; 7 nucleotides agree with TRBD2. Trimming took 1 base from V and 2 from J; bases not matched to a gene: 2. The CDR3 sequence is 14 residues long. CDR3 bases: TGTGCCAGCAGTTTAGGACTAGCCCCCTACGAGCAGTACTTC. Translating it yields CASSLGLAPYEQYF.

The sample holds a few counts of this clonotype. The V gene is TRBV6-5, the J gene TRBJ2-3; 10 nucleotides match TRBD1. Germline CDR1 and CDR2: MNHEY and SVGAGI. V lost 2 bases to trimming and J lost 6 bases; unmatched junction nucleotides: 8. This CDR3 region has 16 residues. The CDR3 spells CASSYVGTGVGDTQYF. The CDR3 DNA reads TGTGCCAGCAGTTACGTCGGGACAGGGGTTGGGGATACGCAGTATTTT.

With respect to this clonotype: The junction departs from the called germline gene at one end, perhaps through a read error. This chain uses TRBV10-1 with TRBJ2-3; tentatively, D is TRBD2 (6 bases). Looked up from germline, CDR1 is WNHNN and CDR2 is SYGVQD (reference sequence). The CDR3 runs 14 residues. The CDR3 DNA sequence: TGCGCCAGCAGGGGGGGACCAGACAAAGATACGCAGTACTTT. It encodes CASRGGPDKDTQYF.